The next 15 T cell receptor beta chains were all read from a single sample in a study of T-cell memory formation after mild COVID-19. TCRdb reprocessed the 5' RACE reads with MiXCR, giving one entry per CDR3 protein. The data contain about 39,000 distinct CDR3 sequences, about 6.1% of them singletons. Material for sequencing was PBMCs or a T cell subset sorted from them (not recorded which). The receptors come from an adult who had mild COVID-19 (a few samples of this study predate the infection). Cell type and time point are not known.

This clonotype was recorded a few times. The CDR3 DNA reads as TGTGCCAGCAGCAAGGACAGGGCCTTGGAGACTGGGGCCAACGTCCTGACTTTC. Encoded protein: CASSKDRALETGANVLTF. The chain has TRBV7-8 and TRBJ2-6; 8 bases line up with TRBD1. CDR3 length equals 18 residues. V lost 5 bases to trimming and J lost 2 bases; unmatched junction nucleotides: 11. Germline assignment: CDR1 SGHVS and CDR2 FQNEAQ.

This chain joins TRBV6-4 and TRBJ2-1; 14 bases align to TRBD2. J was trimmed by 8 bases and V by 0 bases; bases with no gene match: 3. The germline V gene has CDR1 MRHNA and CDR2 SNTAGT. The CDR3 is 16 amino acids. Written as DNA, the CDR3 is TGTGCCAGCAGTGACTCGACTAGCGGGGGGGCCGATGAGCAGTTCTTC. As protein: CASSDSTSGGADEQFF.

At least ten counts were recorded for this clonotype. The chain carries TRBV12-3 or TRBV12-4 and TRBJ2-3; TRBD2 matches at 8 bases. CDR3 size: 12 residues. J was trimmed by 10 bases and V by 6 bases; bases with no gene match: 6. The CDR3 region is CASSSSGISQYF. The CDR3 nucleotides read TGTGCCAGCAGCAGTAGCGGGATCTCGCAGTATTTT.

This clonotype was found a few times. The V and J genes are TRBV12-3 or TRBV12-4 and TRBJ1-2; 10 bases agree with TRBD1. The V gene end was trimmed by 5 bases and the J gene end by 4 bases; junction bases not matched to a gene: 1. This CDR3 is 13 amino acids long. CDR3 nucleotides: TGTGCCAGCAGTGGGACAGGGGCCTATGGCTACACCTTC. This gives the protein CASSGTGAYGYTF.

The chain links TRBV30 to TRBJ1-6; no definite D call. CDR3 length: 14 amino acids. Germline V gene lookup returns CDR1 GTSNPN and CDR2 SVGIG (reference sequence). The V end lost 0 bases, the J end lost 10 bases, and 13 bases lay between the germline ends. CDR3: CAWSVARGNSPLHF. Written as DNA, the CDR3 is TGTGCCTGGAGTGTGGCCAGAGGGAACTCACCCCTCCACTTT.

This clonotype was detected a few times. The rearrangement uses TRBV11-2 and TRBJ1-3; D ambiguous. The V gene lost 3 bases and the J gene lost 0 bases, with 6 bases spanning the gap. There are 14 residues in the CDR3. Germline CDR1 SGHAT, CDR2 FQNNGV. CDR3 sequence reads: CASSLARSGNTIYF. The CDR3 nucleotides read TGTGCCAGCAGCTTGGCCCGCTCTGGAAACACCATATATTTT.

This clonotype has just a few counts. This chain connects TRBV7-2 to TRBJ2-5; TRBD2 might be the D (6 bases). With 1 base removed from V and 1 base from J, the gap between germline ends came to 13 bases. Germline CDR1 SGHTA, CDR2 FQGNSA. This CDR3 contains 16 residues. The DNA for the CDR3 is TGTGCCAGCAGCTTAGTCGGGAGTGGCCCCCAAGAGACCCAGTACTTC. Its translation is CASSLVGSGPQETQYF.

This clonotype was detected many times. CDR3 in amino acids: CASSYRLGPDEQYF. The CDR3 region has the DNA TGTGCCAGCAGTTACCGGCTGGGCCCTGACGAGCAGTACTTC. The V and J genes are TRBV6-5 and TRBJ2-7; D ambiguous. This CDR3 spans 14 amino acids. The V end was cut by 2 bases, the J end by 5 bases, with 13 bases between. The V gene's germline CDR1 is MNHEY and CDR2 SVGAGI.

This clonotype appeared many times. J is TRBJ2-2 and V is TRBV12-3 or TRBV12-4; D is possibly TRBD2 (5 bases). The V end was cut by 2 bases, the J end by 7 bases, with 11 bases between. This CDR3 is built from 14 residues. Here the CDR3 reads CASSLTTRDGELFF. As DNA, the CDR3 is TGTGCCAGCAGTTTAACTACCCGGGACGGGGAGCTGTTTTTT.

In this sample, this clonotype turned up many times. The V call is TRBV18, the J call TRBJ2-6, with D possibly TRBD1 on 6 matching bases. Trimming stripped 3 bases from V and 1 base from J, with 19 bases between. The CDR3 contains 19 residues. Germline V gene lookup returns CDR1 KGHSH and CDR2 LQKENI. CDR3 DNA sequence: TGTGCCAGCTCACCCCGTCCGGGACAAGTTGGTTCTGGGGCCAACGTCCTGACTTTC. The encoded protein is CASSPRPGQVGSGANVLTF.

The genes are TRBV12-3 or TRBV12-4 and TRBJ1-1; the D is unclear. The V and J ends lost 2 bases and 0 bases respectively, with 7 bases between them. The CDR3 is 14 residues long. CDR3 sequence: CASSLRALNTEAFF. The CDR3 nucleotides are TGTGCCAGCAGTTTAAGAGCCCTGAACACTGAAGCTTTCTTT.

By sample share, this clonotype is medium-sized. The chain uses TRBV7-2 and TRBJ2-1; TRBD2 might be the D (5 bases). CDR1 is SGHTA and CDR2 is FQGNSA in the germline V gene. CDR3 size: 14 residues. Trimming took 1 base from V and 4 from J, leaving 8 bases between them. This CDR3 is CASSLGGFYNEQFF. CDR3 nucleotides: TGTGCCAGCAGCTTAGGCGGGTTTTACAATGAGCAGTTCTTC.

This clonotype was found many times. The V and J genes are TRBV3-1 and TRBJ2-5; D uncertain. Germline CDR1 reads LGHDT; CDR2 reads YNNKEL (reference sequence). This CDR3 contains 14 residues. Trimming left V 2 bases short and J 2 bases short, with 9 bases between. CDR3 in amino acids: CASSQRKQQETQYF. Written as DNA, the CDR3 is TGTGCCAGCAGCCAAAGGAAGCAGCAAGAGACCCAGTACTTC.

This clonotype has only a few counts. V usage is TRBV24-1 and J usage is TRBJ1-2; D is undetermined. Germline values: CDR1 KGHDR, CDR2 SFDVKD. This CDR3 comprises 14 residues. Trimming stripped 1 base from V and 2 bases from J, with 7 bases between. For the CDR3, the DNA is TGTGCCACCAGTGATTTTGGGAAGAACTATGGCTACACCTTC. Its translation: CATSDFGKNYGYTF.

In its sample, this clonotype was seen many times. This chain links TRBV7-3 with TRBJ2-7; D call uncertain. Per the germline V gene, CDR1 is SGHTA and CDR2 is FQGTGA. V lost 1 base to trimming and J lost 2 bases, with 9 bases between them. The CDR3 runs to 14 residues. This CDR3 is CASSLNALTYEQYF. CDR3 in DNA: TGTGCCAGCAGCTTAAATGCCCTCACCTACGAGCAGTACTTC. The full variable domain, rest sourced from reference TRBV7-3 and TRBJ2-7, is GAGVSQTPSNKVTEKGKYVELRCDPISGHTALYWYRQSLGQGPEFLIYFQGTGAADDSGLPNDRFFAVRPEGSVSTLKIQRTERGDSAVYLCASSLNALTYEQYFGPGTRLTVT.